These T cell receptor beta chains were read from a single sample in a study of shared clonotypes between healthy human individuals. The repertoire was sequenced with immunoSEQ multiplex PCR; TCRdb's copy has only in-frame clones and lacks some. The sample has more than 2 million clones; 80% to 95% are singletons. The sequenced sample was naive CD8+ T cells from PBMCs. The receptors come from a man aged 18 to 30 in good health. Some clones in this sample may be carry-over from other donors' samples. The CDR3 runs from the conserved cysteine through the conserved F or W. Each record gives: V gene, J gene, clone size, D gene, CDR3 protein, CDR3 DNA. D genes are given only for firm matches. Rows give clone size only sometimes, using once, few, many, or a class for an expanded clone.

v_call: TRBV6-5
j_call: TRBJ2-7
clone_size: .
d_call: .
cdr3_aa: CASSSLVSEQYF
cdr3_nt: TGTGCCAGCAGTTCTTTAGTGAGCGAGCAGTACTTC

v_call: TRBV7-8
j_call: TRBJ2-7
clone_size: .
d_call: .
cdr3_aa: CASSLGAPGTFVEQYF
cdr3_nt: TGTGCCAGCAGCTTAGGGGCCCCCGGGACCTTCGTCGAGCAGTACTTC

v_call: TRBV13
j_call: TRBJ2-6
clone_size: .
d_call: .
cdr3_aa: CASSMTYLLGSGANVLTF
cdr3_nt: TGTGCCAGCAGCATGACCTATCTCCTCGGCTCTGGGGCCAACGTCCTGACTTTC

v_call: TRBV4-1
j_call: TRBJ2-5
clone_size: once
d_call: .
cdr3_aa: CASSQPGSAQETQYF
cdr3_nt: TGCGCCAGCAGCCAACCCGGAAGCGCACAAGAGACCCAGTACTTC

v_call: TRBV7-8
j_call: TRBJ2-1
clone_size: .
d_call: TRBD2
cdr3_aa: CASSLAGLAGYNEQFF
cdr3_nt: TGTGCCAGCAGCTTAGCCGGACTAGCTGGCTACAATGAGCAGTTCTTC

v_call: TRBV13
j_call: TRBJ2-5
clone_size: .
d_call: .
cdr3_aa: CASSRSGETQYF
cdr3_nt: TGTGCCAGCAGCCGTAGCGGAGAGACCCAGTACTTC

v_call: TRBV28
j_call: TRBJ2-7
clone_size: .
d_call: TRBD2
cdr3_aa: CASSFRTSGRAGSYEQYF
cdr3_nt: TGTGCCAGCAGTTTTAGAACTAGCGGGAGGGCAGGATCCTACGAGCAGTACTTC

v_call: TRBV27
j_call: TRBJ2-2
clone_size: .
d_call: .
cdr3_aa: CASSLLNTGELFF
cdr3_nt: TGTGCCAGCAGTTTGTTGAACACCGGGGAGCTGTTTTTT

v_call: TRBV7-2
j_call: TRBJ1-1
clone_size: once
d_call: .
cdr3_aa: CASSLSGATEAFF
cdr3_nt: TGTGCCAGCAGCTTATCGGGGGCGACTGAAGCTTTCTTT

v_call: TRBV6-1
j_call: TRBJ2-5
clone_size: .
d_call: .
cdr3_aa: CASSVPQIRDPAWGTQYF
cdr3_nt: TGTGCCAGCAGTGTACCCCAAATCCGGGACCCCGCGTGGGGGACCCAGTACTTC

v_call: TRBV7-9
j_call: TRBJ2-1
clone_size: .
d_call: TRBD1
cdr3_aa: CASIRQGVYNEQFF
cdr3_nt: TGTGCCAGCATTCGACAGGGGGTCTACAATGAGCAGTTCTTC

v_call: TRBV4-2
j_call: TRBJ2-7
clone_size: .
d_call: TRBD2
cdr3_aa: CASSLGLAGASYEQYF
cdr3_nt: TGTGCCAGCAGCCTGGGACTAGCGGGGGCTTCCTACGAGCAGTACTTC

v_call: TRBV7-9
j_call: TRBJ2-2
clone_size: .
d_call: .
cdr3_aa: CASSLGRSPLGRSTGELFF
cdr3_nt: TGTGCCAGCAGCCTGGGTCGTTCTCCGCTTGGCCGATCCACCGGGGAGCTGTTTTTT

v_call: TRBV27
j_call: TRBJ2-7
clone_size: .
d_call: .
cdr3_aa: CASSLAQGYEQYF
cdr3_nt: TGTGCCAGCAGTTTAGCACAGGGCTACGAGCAGTACTTC

v_call: TRBV9
j_call: TRBJ1-1
clone_size: .
d_call: .
cdr3_aa: CASSVAGGEFAEAFF
cdr3_nt: TGTGCCAGCAGCGTAGCCGGGGGGGAGTTTGCTGAAGCTTTCTTT

v_call: TRBV30
j_call: TRBJ1-5
clone_size: .
d_call: .
cdr3_aa: CAWSDSDYRSWPQHF
cdr3_nt: TGTGCCTGGAGTGATTCGGACTACCGATCTTGGCCCCAGCATTTT